Listed here is a single T cell receptor beta chain. What antigen it recognizes has not been identified. The record has no base qualities; no much larger clone is one base away. This sample's time point label indicates: baseline before first vaccination. Vaccinee samples were obtained from the UK trials COV001 and COV002, which included a single-blind randomized controlled phase 2/3 trial of AZD1222 (ChAdOx1 nCoV-19) in healthy adults. Trial participant PBMC samples were collected at day 0 and day 28 after the second dose for TCRbeta chain sequencing. The record originates from a study of T cell responses to AZD1222 COVID-19 vaccine (dated by TCRdb to about 2021). With regard to the full study: AZD1222 recipients given second doses at about 4 weeks or at about 12 weeks were pooled, since spike-specific TCR depth and breadth were not found to differ between the two schedules. TCR sequencing covered fewer than 250 trial participants: 207 given two doses of AZD1222 and around 25 given two doses of MenACWY control vaccine. Trial participants were enrolled into age subgroups of 18-55, 56-69 and 70-plus years, which contained 148, 28 and 57 TCR-sequenced participants, respectively.

The CDR3 regions of human TCRbeta chains were analyzed by immunosequencing. As for the original processing: TCRs in the repertoires were matched against a reference library of SARS-CoV-2-specific TCRs that had been generated with the MIRA antigen-specificity platform. Breadth meant the fraction of unique TCRs that were SARS-CoV-2-associated, whereas depth meant the fraction of total T cells that were SARS-CoV-2-associated. Using the MIRA data, every spike-specific TCR was mapped to the spike region that the TCR reacted to and assigned to either a CD4 or a CD8 class. Log10-transformed breadth and depth values were compared by one-way ANOVA with Sidak's multiple comparisons tests. Not all clones reach the TCRdb copy of this immuneACCESS table, which keeps in-frame sequences only. Checked studies attribute under half of the gap to unresolved V genes and leave the rest unexplained. D and trimming come from the DNA, and the V and J calls and clone size come from that table. The sample records some 170,000 clones, around 94% of which are singletons. Jointly, the top ten make up about 3% of the sample.

Broad study findings and their caveats: Only six AZD1222 recipients were SARS-CoV-2 seropositive at baseline, limiting conclusions about previously exposed vaccinees. In the small 56-69-year group, the increase in depth fell short of significance, most likely because of low power. Because no day 14 peak-response samples were available, the repertoires could be characterized only after the peak T cell response. The whole spike protein was spanned by vaccine-associated CD4 TCRs, and dominant responses were seen in regions 160-218 and 743-854. A significant rise in spike-specific TCR breadth and depth was observed after two AZD1222 doses relative to day 0 and relative to MenACWY recipients. Participants were mostly white British, with more females than males. The authors suggested clonal diversity may have been underestimated. Nearly half of unique spike-specific TCRs reportedly recognized epitopes outside regions mutated in the B.1.351 and B.1.1.7 variants.

V is cut back by 4 bases and J by 6 bases, with 7 bases in the junction unmatched. CDR1 LGHNA and CDR2 YNFKEQ were looked up in the germline V gene. From the cysteine through the phenylalanine, the CDR3 covers 14 amino acids. Kept here is only the CDR3 DNA, which spans 42 bases and is read in frame from base 1. The TCR was taken from an adult in good health. The sequence links TRBV4-2 to TRBJ2-7, with 9 bases in between that match TRBD2. Material: peripheral blood, obtained on day 0 of AZD1222 vaccination. The CDR3 is CASSRDSGRGEQYF. The nucleotide sequence is TGTGCCAGCAGCCGAGATAGCGGGAGAGGCGAGCAGTACTTC.